The 14 T cell receptor beta chains presented below share a single source sample, sequenced in a study of shared clonotypes between healthy human individuals. Measured with immunoSEQ multiplex PCR; TCRdb has only the in-frame clones, and not every one. The sample comprises some 500,000 clones, 96% of which are singletons, and roughly 0.06% rests with the top ten. Sequencing used naive CD4+ T cells sorted from blood. The subset was: CD45RA+ positively selected. The source of these receptors is a woman in her 30s in good health.

The chain uses TRBV4-2 and TRBJ1-2, with D unresolved. This CDR3 contains 14 residues. V lost 5 bases to trimming and J lost 7 bases, with 17 bases between them. Germline V lookup: CDR1 LGHNA, CDR2 YNFKEQ. CDR3 nucleotides: TGTGCCAGCAGCTTGCGAGGGCCAGCGGGTGGCTACACCTTC. Protein sequence: CASSLRGPAGGYTF.

This chain joins TRBV19 and TRBJ1-1, with D unclear. The ends were cut back, 3 bases at V and 10 bases at J, with 18 bases in the middle. This CDR3 has 14 residues. CDR1 is LNHDA, CDR2 SQIVND, per germline (reference sequence). This CDR3 reads CASSMETVGGIAFF. Written as DNA, the CDR3 is TGTGCCAGTAGTATGGAAACGGTCGGCGGTATAGCTTTCTTT.

CDR3: CASSQTTGTYEQYF. CDR3 DNA: TGTGCCAGCTCACAAACGACAGGAACCTACGAGCAGTACTTC. This rearrangement joins TRBV18 to TRBJ2-7; D is perhaps TRBD1 (6 bases). CDR1 and CDR2 (germline): KGHSH, LQKENI. Trimming left V 4 bases short and J 2 bases short, with 12 bases between. This CDR3 region has 14 residues. The full variable domain, in which reference TRBV18 and TRBJ2-7 provide the parts outside the CDR3, is NAGVMQNPRHLVRRRGQEARLRCSPMKGHSHVYWYRQLPEEGLKFMVYLQKENIIDESGMPKERFSAEFPKEGPSILRIQQVVRGDSAAYFCASSQTTGTYEQYFGPGTRLTVT.

Of note for this clone: Different DNA sequences within this sample yield the same CDR3. CDR3 sequence reads: CSVTGRMNTEAFF. In DNA form, the CDR3 reads TGCAGCGTAACAGGCAGGATGAACACTGAAGCTTTCTTT. This chain links TRBV29-1 with TRBJ1-1; D is possibly TRBD1 (5 bases). CDR1 and CDR2 from the germline V gene are SQVTM and ANQGSEA. V lost 6 bases and J lost 0, with 11 bases in between. This CDR3 has 13 amino acids.

This sequence joins TRBV28 and TRBJ1-2; 8 bases match TRBD1. V trimming: 3 bases; J trimming: 4 bases; junction bases outside the gene matches: 7. This CDR3 is 15 amino acids long. Germline CDR1 and CDR2: MDHEN and SYDVKM. The CDR3 spells CASSFSDRGIYGYTF. CDR3 nucleotide sequence: TGTGCCAGCAGTTTTAGTGACAGGGGAATCTATGGCTACACCTTC.

This sequence joins TRBV19 and TRBJ2-2; weak D call: TRBD2 (6 bases). Germline lookup yields CDR1 LNHDA and CDR2 SQIVND (reference sequence). This CDR3 region has 17 residues. V was cut by 1 base and J by 3 bases, with 15 bases left in between. Written as DNA, the CDR3 is TGTGCCAGTAGTATAGCGGGCGGGGCCGCAGACACCGGGGAGCTGTTTTTT. Its protein product is CASSIAGGAADTGELFF.

The V and J genes are TRBV30 and TRBJ2-7; weak D call: TRBD1 (6 bases). The CDR3 is 15 residues long. The ends were cut back, 4 bases at V and 1 base at J, with 17 bases in the middle. CDR1 is GTSNPN, CDR2 SVGIG, per germline (reference sequence). Written as DNA, the CDR3 is TGTGCCTGGAAAAGGGTCGGGCAGGGGTCCTACGAGCAGTACTTC. Translation gives CAWKRVGQGSYEQYF. The complete variable domain, with remaining parts taken from reference TRBV30 and TRBJ2-7, reads SQTIHQWPATLVQPVGSPLSLECTVEGTSNPNLYWYRQAAGRGLQLLFYSVGIGQISSEVPQNLSASRPQDRQFILSSKKLLLSDSGFYLCAWKRVGQGSYEQYFGPGTRLTVT.

The rearrangement uses TRBV6-5 and TRBJ2-7; TRBD1 agrees at 12 bases. In germline, CDR1 is MNHEY, CDR2 SVGAGI. The CDR3 loop spans 15 amino acids. The J segment lost 7 bases and the V segment lost 2 bases, leaving 6 bases of the junction unmatched. The DNA of the CDR3 is TGTGCCAGCAGTTACCCGGGACAGGGGGCGGGTGAGCAGTACTTC. Translating it yields CASSYPGQGAGEQYF.

The chain joins TRBV5-8 to TRBJ2-5; TRBD2 matches 9 bases. Germline loops: CDR1 SGHTS, CDR2 YDEGEE. V lost 6 bases and J lost 6; bases outside the gene matches: 12. The CDR3 loop spans 15 amino acids. The DNA of the CDR3 is TGTGCCAGCAACGGGGTAGCGGGAGTAATAAAGACCCAGTACTTC. Translation gives CASNGVAGVIKTQYF.

The genes are TRBV5-1 and TRBJ2-7; D remains unclear. With 0 bases removed from V and 3 bases from J, the gap between germline ends came to 13 bases. This CDR3 region has 15 residues. Germline lookup yields CDR1 SGHRS and CDR2 YFSETQ. CDR3 bases: TGCGCCAGCAGCTTGGCTTCTCAACCCATCTACGAGCAGTACTTC. Protein product: CASSLASQPIYEQYF.

The rearrangement uses TRBV11-3 and TRBJ2-1; D unclear. V was clipped by 0 bases and J by 4 bases, with 4 bases between them. Germline-derived CDR1 and CDR2 are SGHNT and YENEEA. This CDR3 region has 13 residues. The CDR3 spells CASSLDPYNEQFF. CDR3 nucleotides: TGTGCCAGCAGCTTAGATCCTTACAATGAGCAGTTCTTC.

The chain combines TRBV18 with TRBJ2-5, with unresolved D. The DNA matches TRBJ2-7 better at its end, which makes the J call doubtful. The germline gives CDR1 KGHSH, CDR2 LQKENI. CDR3 length: 12 amino acids. This CDR3 is CASSPASNEQYF. CDR3 in DNA: TGTGCCAGCTCTCCCGCGTCCAACGAGCAGTACTTC.

The V gene is TRBV30, the J gene TRBJ2-7; TRBD2 matches at 10 bases. The V gene's germline CDR1 is GTSNPN and CDR2 SVGIG (reference sequence). This CDR3 has 15 amino acids. The V gene end was trimmed by 0 bases and the J gene end by 4 bases; junction bases not matched to a gene: 6. The CDR3, as DNA: TGTGCCTGGAGTGTTCGGTCTAGCGGGAGTTACGAGCAGTACTTC. Translated: CAWSVRSSGSYEQYF.

This clone was detected only once. This chain connects TRBV2 to TRBJ2-7; no clear D gene. Trimming cost V 1 base and J 1 base, with 2 bases left between them. Looked up from germline, CDR1 is SNHLY and CDR2 is FYNNEI. CDR3 length equals 12 residues. Here the CDR3 DNA reads TGTGCCAGCAGTGAAGAATCCTACGAGCAGTACTTC. Translation: CASSEESYEQYF.